The 4 T cell receptor beta chains reported below all come from one sample, sequenced in a study of Ad26.COV2.S vaccination and SARS-CoV-2 variants. Sequenced by immunoSEQ multiplex PCR; TCRdb stores in-frame clones only, minus some. The sample includes 500,000 or so clones, 89% of them seen just once. Treatment reported: roughly 18 received Ad26.COV2.S at low or high dose, single or two shots; about 5 received placebo; per-sample allocation not given. Day 63 following the first vaccine or placebo injection was when the samples were taken. This material consisted of peripheral blood, taken in a trial of Ad26.COV2.S vaccine versus placebo. These receptor sequences come from a person aged 18-60 years who received the Ad26.COV2.S COVID-19 vaccine or a placebo.

The chain is built from TRBV11-2 and TRBJ2-2, with D maybe TRBD1 (6 bases). V was trimmed by 2 bases and J by 2 bases, leaving 12 bases between them. CDR3 length equals 16 residues. CDR1 and CDR2 from the germline V gene are SGHAT and FQNNGV. In DNA form, the CDR3 reads TGTGCCAGCAGCTTACTCTGGGGACAAAACACCGGGGAGCTGTTTTTT. It encodes CASSLLWGQNTGELFF.

The chain uses TRBV7-2 and TRBJ2-3; possibly TRBD2 for D (7 bases). The germline V gene encodes CDR1 SGHTA and CDR2 FQGNSA. V dropped 1 base and J dropped 7 bases, with 12 bases sitting between them. The CDR3 is 14 amino acids. The CDR3 coding sequence is TGTGCCAGCAGCTTAGGCGGGGGCCCAAATACGCAGTATTTT. Its protein product is CASSLGGGPNTQYF.

With respect to this clone: With a much larger clone just one base away, this may be a read error. The chain uses TRBV6-2 or TRBV6-3 and TRBJ2-1; D tentatively fits TRBD1 or TRBD2 (5 bases each). Germline CDR1 MNHEY, CDR2 SVGEGT. This CDR3 region has 14 residues. The V and J ends lost 8 bases and 5 bases respectively, with 16 bases between them. CDR3 DNA sequence: TGTGCCAGCGGTTTTGGGGGAGACAACAATGAGCAGTTCTTC. Translated, it gives CASGFGGDNNEQFF.

V usage is TRBV20-1 and J usage is TRBJ1-1, with D unresolved. V shed 6 bases and J shed 7 bases, with 6 bases lying between them. The CDR3 consists of 9 residues. CDR1 and CDR2 from the germline V gene are DFQATT and SNEGSKA (reference sequence). The CDR3 DNA sequence: TGCAGTGCCACCATTGAAGCTTTCTTT. Its translation: CSATIEAFF.